The clone carrying this TCR beta chain was seen just once. The antigen is undetermined. Other DNA sequences in the same sample also yield this CDR3. These data come from a study of cytomegalovirus exposure and HLA in healthy donors. Study-level information: Among the approximately 410 genotyped donors, more than 70% were placed in the Caucasian-associated ancestry cluster.

This PCR relied on a set of 60 Vbeta primers and 13 Jbeta primers. Sequenced by immunoSEQ multiplex PCR; TCRdb stores in-frame clones only, minus some. The sample yields 110,000 to 150,000 clones, 65% to 85% seen once. Study outcomes and limitations: A later analysis found most CMV-associated TCR beta chains apparently HLA-restricted. It was only CMV serostatus that was available as immune exposure information.

Trimming took off 3 bases at V and 1 base at J, with 7 bases between the two ends. CDR1 LNHNV and CDR2 YYDKDF come from the germline V gene (reference sequence). This CDR3 has 13 residues. The V and J genes are TRBV15 and TRBJ2-7; D may be TRBD2 (5 bases). The clonotype comes from a woman between 40 and 50 years old in good health and CMV-seropositive. The source material was PBMCs. CDR3 sequence reads: CATSRDSSYEQYF. As DNA, the CDR3 is TGTGCCACCAGCAGGGACTCTTCCTACGAGCAGTACTTC.